A single sample is the source of the 20 T cell receptor beta chains below, sequenced in a study of T cell responses to AZD1222 COVID-19 vaccine (dated by TCRdb to about 2021). The time point label corresponds to: about 28 days (+/-7) after the second vaccine dose. Libraries were constructed by the immunoSEQ multiplex PCR assay. Entries here come from immuneACCESS through TCRdb and include only in-frame sequences with V and J called. Some clones fail to appear in such tables; in the studies checked, an unresolved V gene covers under half of the shortfall, and the cause of the remainder is unknown. The sample profile shows some 74,000 clones; 90% of them were found once. The ten largest make up over 1.1% of the sample. Sequenced material: peripheral blood, taken 28 days after the second AZD1222 dose. The receptors come from an adult who received the AZD1222 COVID-19 vaccine.

The chain combines TRBV5-4 with TRBJ2-7; 10 bases are shared with TRBD2. This CDR3 is built from 15 residues. V was pared by 2 bases and J by 2 bases, with 4 bases of the junction left unmatched. Germline V gene sequence: CDR1 SGHNT, CDR2 YYREEE (reference sequence). Here the CDR3 reads CASSLQAGGTYEQYF. The DNA of the CDR3 is TGTGCCAGCAGCTTACAAGCGGGGGGGACCTACGAGCAGTACTTC.

The rearrangement uses TRBV9 and TRBJ2-2; the D gene is possibly TRBD1 (6 bases). The ends were cut back, 3 bases at V and 6 bases at J, with 18 bases in the middle. From germline, CDR1 is SGDLS and CDR2 YYNGEE. CDR3 length equals 16 residues. CDR3 nucleotides: TGTGCCAGCAGCGGCTTTCTGGGGGCCGAATCCGGGGAGCTGTTTTTT. Protein sequence: CASSGFLGAESGELFF.

This clone came up once. The chain employs TRBV10-3 and TRBJ2-2; TRBD1 agrees at 7 bases. This CDR3 is 16 amino acids long. Looked up from germline, CDR1 is ENHRY and CDR2 is SYGVKD. After removal of 2 bases from V and 1 base from J, the junction contained 4 bases not matched to a gene. DNA for the CDR3: TGTGCCATCAGTGAGCCGGACAGGTTGAACACCGGGGAGCTGTTTTTT. It translates to CAISEPDRLNTGELFF.

This chain connects TRBV9 to TRBJ2-3; D is unclear. This CDR3 is 15 amino acids long. The germline V gene encodes CDR1 SGDLS and CDR2 YYNGEE. Between the trimmed V and J ends, which lost 1 base and 2 bases, there was a span of 11 bases. CDR3 nucleotides: TGTGCCAGCAGCGTAAGCCCGGGTCTCACAGATACGCAGTATTTT. Its protein is CASSVSPGLTDTQYF.

V is TRBV9 and J is TRBJ1-6; D ambiguous. Germline V gene lookup returns CDR1 SGDLS and CDR2 YYNGEE. Trimming removed 3 bases at V and 7 bases at J, with 11 bases between. CDR3 length equals 14 residues. As DNA, the CDR3 is TGTGCCAGCAGCGCAGTACGGGCGAATTCACCCCTCCACTTT. It is translated as CASSAVRANSPLHF. Looking up the rest from reference TRBV9 and TRBJ1-6 gives the full variable domain: DSGVTQTPKHLITATGQRVTLRCSPRSGDLSVYWYQQSLDQGLQFLIQYYNGEERAKGNILERFSAQQFPDLHSELNLSSLELGDSALYFCASSAVRANSPLHFGNGTRLTVT.

V usage is TRBV2 and J usage is TRBJ1-5; no firm D call. The CDR3 sequence is 15 residues long. Germline assignment: CDR1 SNHLY and CDR2 FYNNEI. Trimming cost V 5 bases and J 0 bases, with 11 bases left between them. CDR3 region: CASSQLGNSNQPQHF. The CDR3 nucleotides are TGTGCCAGCAGTCAGTTGGGAAATAGCAATCAGCCCCAGCATTTT.

The chain employs TRBV15 and TRBJ2-2; D is tentatively TRBD1 or TRBD2 (5 bases each). This CDR3 spans 13 amino acids. V was cut by 8 bases and J by 3 bases, with 10 bases left in between. Germline values: CDR1 LNHNV, CDR2 YYDKDF (reference sequence). The CDR3 nucleotides read TGTGCCACCCTGAGGGGCGACACCGGGGAGCTGTTTTTT. Translation gives CATLRGDTGELFF.

This sequence joins TRBV30 and TRBJ2-7; the D gene could be TRBD1 or TRBD2 (5 bases each). Germline assignment: CDR1 GTSNPN and CDR2 SVGIG (reference sequence). V lost 1 base and J 6 bases, leaving 13 bases between the germline ends. The CDR3 is 13 residues long. The CDR3 here is CAWSGQLGGEQYF. CDR3 DNA sequence: TGTGCCTGGAGTGGGCAGCTTGGGGGCGAGCAGTACTTC.

This chain connects TRBV4-1 to TRBJ2-7; 7 bases match TRBD1. With V trimmed by 4 bases and J by 3 bases, 0 bases remained unmatched. Germline V gives CDR1 MGHRA, CDR2 YSYEKL. This CDR3 contains 12 residues. This CDR3 is CASSRDSYEQYF. CDR3 coding DNA: TGCGCCAGCAGCCGGGACAGCTACGAGCAGTACTTC.

This chain uses TRBV13 with TRBJ2-1; D might be TRBD2 (6 bases). Germline CDR1 and CDR2: PRHDT and FYEKMQ (reference sequence). V was clipped by 5 bases and J by 7 bases, with 18 bases between them. This CDR3 spans 15 amino acids. The CDR3 is CASSGPGLRPNEQFF. DNA of the CDR3: TGTGCCAGCAGCGGCCCCGGACTACGGCCGAATGAGCAGTTCTTC.

The chain combines TRBV30 with TRBJ1-1; D ambiguous. Germline CDR1 GTSNPN, CDR2 SVGIG (reference sequence). The CDR3 totals 16 residues. V dropped 0 bases and J dropped 1 base, with 15 bases sitting between them. The CDR3 spells CAWSVRVGSKNTEAFF. The CDR3 region has the DNA TGTGCCTGGAGTGTACGGGTCGGATCAAAGAACACTGAAGCTTTCTTT.

The chain combines TRBV7-6 with TRBJ2-1; D might be TRBD2 (7 bases). Trimming shortened V by 1 base and J by 4 bases, and 17 bases separated the two germline ends. The CDR3 totals 17 residues. From germline, CDR1 is SGHVS and CDR2 FNYEAQ. Written as DNA, the CDR3 is TGTGCCAGCAGCTTAGAAGGGGGGGCTTGGGCATACAATGAGCAGTTCTTC. It is translated as CASSLEGGAWAYNEQFF.

This chain links TRBV6-5 with TRBJ2-1; possibly TRBD2 for D (5 bases). This CDR3 has 11 amino acids. Germline V gene sequence: CDR1 MNHEY, CDR2 SVGAGI. V lost 5 bases and J lost 9, with 8 bases in between. The CDR3 DNA reads TGTGCCAGCAGTACTAGAGGTGAGCAGTTCTTC. This sequence encodes CASSTRGEQFF.

The chain joins TRBV3-1 (or the pseudogene TRBV3-2) to TRBJ1-6; 7 nucleotides match TRBD1. The V and J ends lost 4 bases and 6 bases, in that order; junction bases with no gene match: 3. The CDR3 extends over 14 amino acids. Germline CDR1 reads LGHDT; CDR2 reads YNNKEL (reference sequence). In DNA, the CDR3 is TGTGCCAGCAGCCGGGGACAGACTAATTCACCCCTCCACTTT. Residues: CASSRGQTNSPLHF.

The V gene is TRBV7-2, the J gene TRBJ2-5, with TRBD2 identical over 10 bases. J was trimmed by 4 bases and V by 2 bases; bases with no gene match: 4. CDR3 length: 15 residues. Germline CDR1 and CDR2: SGHTA and FQGNSA. The CDR3: CASSLTSGGGETQYF. CDR3 nucleotide sequence: TGTGCCAGCAGCTTAACCAGCGGGGGGGGAGAGACCCAGTACTTC.

CDR3: CASSPIPGLVDEQFF. The CDR3 DNA reads as TGTGCCAGCAGTCCTATTCCGGGACTAGTCGATGAGCAGTTCTTC. V and J are TRBV25-1 and TRBJ2-1; the match to TRBD2 covers 8 bases. V lost 5 bases, J lost 8 bases, and 11 bases stayed unmatched. CDR1 MGHDK and CDR2 SYGVNS come from the germline V gene. The CDR3 spans 15 residues.

The J gene is TRBJ2-7, the V gene TRBV29-1; 11 bases line up with TRBD2. The length of the CDR3 is 14 residues. J was trimmed by 0 bases and V by 5 bases; bases with no gene match: 3. CDR1 and CDR2 from the germline V gene are SQVTM and ANQGSEA. The chain's CDR3 is CSVHSGGDSYEQYF. The CDR3 region has the DNA TGCAGCGTTCATAGCGGGGGGGACTCCTACGAGCAGTACTTC.

The chain couples TRBV24-1 to TRBJ2-1, with TRBD2 matching 10 bases. Germline V gene sequence: CDR1 KGHDR, CDR2 SFDVKD. The CDR3 extends over 15 amino acids. The V and J ends lost 7 bases and 10 bases, in that order; junction bases with no gene match: 12. The CDR3 is CATSSGVAGGREQFF. DNA for the CDR3: TGTGCCACCAGCTCCGGGGTAGCGGGGGGCAGGGAGCAGTTCTTC.

The genes are TRBV4-1 and TRBJ1-5, with D possibly being TRBD1 (6 bases). Germline loops: CDR1 MGHRA, CDR2 YSYEKL. The CDR3 runs to 16 residues. The V gene lost 0 bases and the J gene lost 4 bases, with 13 bases spanning the gap. CDR3 sequence reads: CASSQEGGTGNQPQHF. Here the CDR3 DNA reads TGCGCCAGCAGCCAAGAAGGGGGGACCGGGAATCAGCCCCAGCATTTT.

There are a few counts of this clone. The V and J genes are TRBV7-9 and TRBJ2-6; no reliable D call. V dropped 3 bases and J dropped 4 bases, with 10 bases sitting between them. Germline V gene lookup returns CDR1 SEHNR and CDR2 FQNEAQ (reference sequence). This CDR3 is built from 15 residues. The CDR3 nucleotides read TGTGCCAGCAGCTTTACCGGAGCAGGGGCCAACGTCCTGACTTTC. This codes for CASSFTGAGANVLTF.